The 18 T cell receptor beta chains below were found in one sample sequenced in a study of regulatory T cells in long-lasting Graves disease (dated by TCRdb to the early 2020s). In light of the paper, this sample's time point label describes: newly diagnosed GD, antithyroid drugs for less than 3 months. RNA was extracted from PBMCs in TRIzol for both TCR sequencing and RNA sequencing. Library construction relied on multiplex PCR. Sequencing was carried out with an Illumina HiSeq 4000. TCR beta libraries were built with iRepertoire HTBI primers and Arm-PCR amplification of CDR3 regions. TCRdb took the public reads, trimmed them with fastp at Q25, ran MiXCR for clone calling and kept in-frame beta chains. Rows merge per CDR3 protein into single entries with the most common DNA and genes. This sample gives approximately 470,000 distinct CDR3 sequences in total; roughly 17% of them show up just once. In total, the top ten clones hold 12% of the sample.

This same sample was also part of a study on T cells in Graves' hyperthyroidism and ophthalmopathy.

The source material was peripheral blood mononuclear cells (PBMCs), sampled at new diagnosis, from a patient treated with antithyroid drugs. These receptors all come from a man in his forties or fifties with Graves disease. Donor details come from another sample of the same person, matched by shared clones.

This clonotype was seen at least ten times. The gene calls are TRBV13 and TRBJ1-1; 8 nucleotides match TRBD1. V gave up 4 bases and J gave up 5 bases; unmatched junction bases: 6. The CDR3 loop spans 14 amino acids. Germline CDR1 and CDR2: PRHDT and FYEKMQ (reference sequence). The CDR3 coding sequence is TGTGCCAGCAGCTCGACAGGGGTTTCGACTGAAGCTTTCTTT. Its protein is CASSSTGVSTEAFF.

This clonotype was recorded a few times. The chain employs TRBV6-5 and TRBJ2-2; 7 bases map to TRBD1. Trimming cost V 4 bases and J 4 bases; bases outside gene matches: 6. Germline lookup yields CDR1 MNHEY and CDR2 SVGAGI. CDR3 length: 15 residues. The DNA for the CDR3 is TGTGCCAGCAGTTTATATACAGGGGTCACCGGGGAGCTGTTTTTT. Its protein product is CASSLYTGVTGELFF.

This clonotype occurred a few times. The J gene is TRBJ2-7, the V gene TRBV7-3, with D tentatively TRBD2 (6 bases). The CDR3 length is 15 residues. Germline V gene sequence: CDR1 SGHTA, CDR2 FQGTGA. V was trimmed by 2 bases and J by 4 bases, leaving 15 bases between them. CDR3 residues: CASSLSGGFLYEQYF. CDR3 nucleotides: TGTGCCAGCAGCTTATCCGGAGGGTTCCTGTACGAGCAGTACTTC.

In this sample, this clonotype turned up a few times. The chain is built from TRBV20-1 and TRBJ1-5; TRBD1 might be the D (6 bases). The CDR3 extends over 18 amino acids. Trimming took off 6 bases at V and 6 bases at J, with 30 bases between the two ends. Germline V gene data show CDR1 as DFQATT and CDR2 as SNEGSKA (reference sequence). For the CDR3, the DNA is TGCAGTGCCATAAAACAGGGAGGAGAGAGGGGTGGGGGTCAGCCCCAGCATTTT. Translation: CSAIKQGGERGGGQPQHF.

This clonotype was counted ten times or more. The chain combines TRBV7-9 with TRBJ2-1, with 8 bases that match TRBD2. The CDR3 sequence is 18 residues long. V was clipped by 1 base and J by 6 bases; unmatched bases: 14. Germline V CDR1 and CDR2: SEHNR, FQNEAQ (reference sequence). The CDR3 nucleotides are TGTGCCAGCAGCTTAGATCGGGGGGGCCTCGGAACCGGCAATGAGCAGTTCTTC. Amino acid sequence: CASSLDRGGLGTGNEQFF.

This clonotype was recorded at least ten times. The genes are TRBV12-3 or TRBV12-4 and TRBJ1-5, with D perhaps TRBD1 (5 bases). V was cut by 6 bases and J by 3 bases, with 15 bases left in between. The CDR3 has 15 residues. The CDR3 sequence is CASSLPGGTNQPQHF. CDR3 nucleotide sequence: TGTGCCAGCAGCCTCCCGGGGGGAACCAATCAGCCCCAGCATTTT.

Ten or more counts support this clonotype. CDR3 loop: CASTPGAMTGYEQYF. The CDR3 bases are TGTGCCAGCACCCCTGGGGCTATGACAGGATACGAGCAGTACTTC. The chain joins TRBV28 to TRBJ2-7; the D gene is possibly TRBD1 (6 bases). V was shortened by 7 bases and J by 4 bases, with 20 bases between the two germline ends. Germline loops: CDR1 MDHEN, CDR2 SYDVKM. The length of the CDR3 is 15 residues.

This chain connects TRBV5-1 to TRBJ2-2; D not certain. Germline-derived CDR1 and CDR2 are SGHRS and YFSETQ. The CDR3 spans 16 residues. The V gene lost 4 bases and the J gene lost 4 bases, with 17 bases spanning the gap. CDR3 protein: CASSRGELVTTGELFF. The CDR3 nucleotides are TGCGCCAGCAGCCGAGGCGAGCTTGTAACCACCGGGGAGCTGTTTTTT.

CDR3 nucleotide sequence: TGTGCCAGCAGCTTGGGTGGCAGGGGGCCCACAGATACGCAGTATTTT. This sequence encodes CASSLGGRGPTDTQYF. J is TRBJ2-3 and V is TRBV5-4; 8 nucleotides match TRBD1. The germline CDR1 and CDR2 sequences are SGHNT and YYREEE (reference sequence). CDR3 length: 16 residues. V lost 0 bases to trimming and J lost 2 bases; unmatched junction nucleotides: 5.

CDR3: CASSPERRDTGELFF. The CDR3 coding sequence is TGTGCCAGCAGCCCGGAAAGGAGAGACACCGGGGAGCTGTTTTTT. The chain combines TRBV3-1 with TRBJ2-2; D is unresolved. Trimming left V 4 bases short and J 3 bases short, with 12 bases between. The CDR3 spans 15 residues. CDR1 and CDR2 (germline): LGHDT, YNNKEL (reference sequence).

In this sample, this clonotype turned up a few times. The chain employs TRBV5-1 and TRBJ2-7; 11 positions match TRBD2. The V and J ends lost 4 bases and 9 bases, in that order; junction bases with no gene match: 9. The germline V gene encodes CDR1 SGHRS and CDR2 YFSETQ. The CDR3 has 14 amino acids. CDR3 in DNA: TGCGCCAGCAGCGCCGGGACTAGCGGCTGGGGGCAGTACTTC. Amino acid sequence: CASSAGTSGWGQYF.

This clonotype was seen a few times. This chain joins TRBV20-1 and TRBJ2-6; D is uncertain. The CDR3 runs 17 residues. Per germline, CDR1 DFQATT and CDR2 SNEGSKA (reference sequence). Trimming removed 0 bases from V and 0 bases from J, with 12 bases in between. CDR3 in amino acids: CSARDYNWASGANVLTF. The CDR3 DNA is TGCAGTGCTAGAGATTATAACTGGGCCTCTGGGGCCAACGTCCTGACTTTC.

This rearrangement joins TRBV2 to TRBJ1-1; TRBD1 might be the D (5 bases). This CDR3 is built from 14 residues. The V gene's germline CDR1 is SNHLY and CDR2 FYNNEI. V was trimmed by 6 bases and J by 0 bases, leaving 11 bases between them. Here the CDR3 DNA reads TGTGCCAGCAGGGAGGGACTCATGAACACTGAAGCTTTCTTT. Translating it yields CASREGLMNTEAFF.

In its sample, this clonotype was seen many times. The chain couples TRBV6-1 to TRBJ1-1, with 10 positions matching TRBD1. In germline, CDR1 is MNHNS, CDR2 SASEGT. The CDR3 extends over 14 amino acids. The junction had 7 bases not matched to a gene; V was cut back by 6 bases and J by 6 bases. CDR3 sequence: CASSYGTGDAEAFF. Here the CDR3 DNA reads TGTGCCAGCAGCTACGGGACAGGGGACGCTGAAGCTTTCTTT.

At least ten counts were recorded for this clonotype. The rearrangement links TRBV6-2 or TRBV6-3 to TRBJ2-5; 10 nucleotides align to TRBD2. Per the germline V gene, CDR1 is MNHEY and CDR2 is SVGEGT. The CDR3 totals 16 residues. The V segment lost 4 bases and the J segment 2 bases; nucleotides outside the gene matches: 7. The DNA for the CDR3 is TGTGCCAGCAGTTTCGTAGCGGGAGGAACGCAAGAGACCCAGTACTTC. This gives the protein CASSFVAGGTQETQYF.

The chain is built from TRBV6-1 and TRBJ2-1, with a possible D match to TRBD1 (7 bases). The CDR3 extends over 12 amino acids. Germline V lookup: CDR1 MNHNS, CDR2 SASEGT. V was shortened by 6 bases and J by 9 bases, with 12 bases between the two germline ends. Here the CDR3 DNA reads TGTGCCAGCAGCCACCAGGGGGGTGAGCAGTTCTTC. Translation: CASSHQGGEQFF.

In its sample, this clonotype was seen many times. This chain uses TRBV2 with TRBJ2-7; 8 positions agree with TRBD1. CDR1 and CDR2 from the germline V gene are SNHLY and FYNNEI. The J segment lost 5 bases and the V segment lost 6 bases, leaving 9 bases of the junction unmatched. The CDR3 extends over 14 amino acids. The CDR3 sequence: CASRSQGVNDEQYF. CDR3 nucleotides: TGTGCCAGCAGGTCACAGGGGGTGAACGACGAGCAGTACTTC.

The chain employs TRBV5-6 and TRBJ2-3; 9 nucleotides line up with TRBD2. The CDR3 is 15 residues long. Germline CDR1 and CDR2: SGHDT and YYEEEE. J lost 2 bases, V lost 6 bases, and 7 bases had no gene match. DNA for the CDR3: TGTGCCAGCACCCGCCTAGCGGGGTTCACAGATACGCAGTATTTT. Protein sequence: CASTRLAGFTDTQYF. Full variable domain (outside the CDR3, taken from reference TRBV5-6 and TRBJ2-3): DAGVTQSPTHLIKTRGQQVTLRCSPKSGHDTVSWYQQALGQGPQFIFQYYEEEERQRGNFPDRFSGHQFPNYSSELNVNALLLGDSALYLCASTRLAGFTDTQYFGPGTRLTVL.